The next 10 T cell receptor beta chains were all read from a single sample in a study of shared clonotypes between healthy human individuals. Cells designated naive CD8 were CD45RO-negative and were positively selected for CCR7, with terminally differentiated effector memory CD45RA+ cells excluded. Sequenced by immunoSEQ multiplex PCR; TCRdb stores in-frame clones only, minus some. The sample comprises about 610,000 clones, approximately 96% of which are singletons, and 0.11% rests with the top ten. The source material was naive CD8+ T cells sorted from blood. Receptor source: a woman aged 30 to 39 in good health.

The chain is built from TRBV13 and TRBJ2-5; D gene ambiguous. Germline values: CDR1 PRHDT, CDR2 FYEKMQ (reference sequence). V shed 5 bases and J shed 3 bases, with 7 bases lying between them. The CDR3 loop spans 12 amino acids. CDR3 in DNA: TGTGCCAGCAGCACAATTAAAGAGACCCAGTACTTC. Protein: CASSTIKETQYF.

The genes are TRBV27 and TRBJ2-6, with 12 bases matching TRBD1. The ends lost 5 bases at V and 2 bases at J; junction bases unmatched: 13. CDR1 and CDR2 (germline): MNHEY, SMNVEV (reference sequence). This CDR3 comprises 20 residues. CDR3 in amino acids: CASSLTTHGTGGTGANVLTF. The CDR3 DNA reads as TGTGCCAGCAGTCTGACCACCCACGGGACAGGGGGCACTGGGGCCAACGTCCTGACTTTC.

The chain is built from TRBV4-1 and TRBJ1-2, with D perhaps TRBD1 (5 bases). Trimming pared 1 base from V and 3 bases from J, leaving 15 bases between. Germline CDR1 MGHRA, CDR2 YSYEKL. The CDR3 totals 16 residues. CDR3 in amino acids: CASSQVPRTPYYGYTF. Here the CDR3 DNA reads TGCGCCAGCAGCCAAGTGCCGCGGACACCTTACTATGGCTACACCTTC.

The V and J genes are TRBV7-9 and TRBJ1-4, with D maybe TRBD1 (5 bases). The CDR3 has 14 residues. The V gene's germline CDR1 is SEHNR and CDR2 FQNEAQ (reference sequence). Trimming shortened V by 3 bases and J by 7 bases, and 12 bases separated the two germline ends. In DNA form, the CDR3 reads TGTGCCAGCAGCTTTGGGGGATTGGCTGAAAAACTGTTTTTT. Protein sequence: CASSFGGLAEKLFF.

This clone appeared once. This same CDR3 is encoded by further DNA sequences in the sample. The gene calls are TRBV27 and TRBJ2-7; D not resolved. Trimming left V 4 bases short and J 2 bases short, with 12 bases between. This CDR3 is 14 amino acids long. In germline, CDR1 is MNHEY, CDR2 SMNVEV (reference sequence). The CDR3 DNA reads as TGTGCCAGCAGTTCTACCGGACCTACCTACGAGCAGTACTTC. Residues: CASSSTGPTYEQYF.

The V call is TRBV5-1, the J call TRBJ2-7; 7 bases fit TRBD2. Trimming took 2 bases from V and 0 from J; bases not matched to a gene: 5. From germline, CDR1 is SGHRS and CDR2 YFSETQ. The CDR3 has 15 residues. DNA for the CDR3: TGCGCCAGCAGCTTCGCTAGCGGACTCTCCTACGAGCAGTACTTC. This gives the protein CASSFASGLSYEQYF.

This rearrangement joins TRBV10-2 to TRBJ1-2, with D unclear. V lost 5 bases and J lost 4, with 11 bases in between. The CDR3 covers 13 residues. The germline gives CDR1 WSHSY, CDR2 SAAADI. The CDR3 DNA is TGCGCCAGCAGTCCCAACCCTCCCTATGGCTACACCTTC. This encodes CASSPNPPYGYTF.

Worth noting for this clone: This CDR3 is also generated by other DNA sequences in the sample. The CDR3, as DNA: TGTGCCAGCAGCAGCACAGATACGCAGTATTTT. It translates to CASSSTDTQYF. J is TRBJ2-3 and V is TRBV5-4; D is unclear. V was clipped by 4 bases and J by 0 bases, with 0 bases between them. This CDR3 is built from 11 residues. Germline V gives CDR1 SGHNT, CDR2 YYREEE (reference sequence).

The chain has TRBV5-1 and TRBJ2-7, with 10 bases fitting TRBD2. The CDR3 runs to 15 residues. V was clipped by 4 bases and J by 0 bases; unmatched bases: 4. CDR1 and CDR2 from the germline V gene are SGHRS and YFSETQ. This CDR3 reads CASSISGRSSYEQYF. In DNA, the CDR3 is TGCGCCAGCAGCATTAGCGGGAGGAGCTCCTACGAGCAGTACTTC.

This chain links TRBV6-5 with TRBJ1-1; D remains ambiguous. Germline CDR1 MNHEY, CDR2 SVGAGI. This CDR3 region has 13 residues. V dropped 0 bases and J dropped 5 bases, with 7 bases sitting between them. The CDR3 reads CASSYSMDTEAFF. CDR3 DNA: TGTGCCAGCAGTTACTCAATGGATACTGAAGCTTTCTTT.